This T cell receptor (beta chain) is from a study of blood T cell repertoires in COVID-19. CDR3 size: 12 residues. The V end was cut by 3 bases, the J end by 6 bases, with 6 bases between. The germline V gene encodes CDR1 SGHDT and CDR2 YYEEEE. Authors' data handling: Amplifying reference gene primers gave estimates of nucleated cell counts. Profiling relied on immunoSEQ multiplex PCR, and the TCRdb table lists in-frame clones only, not all of them. That table furnishes V, J and clone size, whereas the DNA furnished D and trimming. The table lists 250,000 to 300,000 clones, roughly 80% of them singletons.

The origin of this receptor is a man in his forties who had been exposed to COVID-19. Sample: PBMCs or T cells enriched from blood (not recorded which). V gene TRBV5-6 combines with J gene TRBJ2-2; D remains ambiguous. The CDR3 DNA is TGTGCCAGCAGCTATTCTCCCGGGGAGCTGTTTTTT. Translating gives CASSYSPGELFF.